These 28 T cell receptor beta chains share one sample of origin, sequenced in a study of blood T cell repertoires in COVID-19 (dated by TCRdb to 2020 to 2022). The library was produced with the immunoSEQ multiplex PCR assay. Imported from immuneACCESS, the table was reduced by TCRdb to in-frame sequences with V and J called. These copies leave out some clones; in studies compared against another copy, an unresolved V gene accounts for under half, and the cause of the remainder is not known. The sample table shows approximately 240,000 clones, and about 88% are seen once. Together, the top ten hold under 2.5% of the sample. Sequenced material: peripheral blood. Receptor source: a middle-aged woman who had recovered from COVID-19.

The rearrangement links TRBV19 to TRBJ1-6; 10 bases agree with TRBD1. V dropped 7 bases and J dropped 10; count of bases not matched to a gene: 10. CDR1 and CDR2 from the germline V gene are LNHDA and SQIVND (reference sequence). This CDR3 has 15 amino acids. CDR3 amino acids: CASTLGQGLRSPLHF. The CDR3 DNA reads TGTGCCAGTACCCTGGGACAGGGGTTACGGTCACCCCTCCACTTT.

V gene TRBV6-5 combines with J gene TRBJ1-2; no clear D gene. The CDR3 contains 14 residues. The germline V gene encodes CDR1 MNHEY and CDR2 SVGAGI. Trimming cost V 8 bases and J 0 bases, with 13 bases left between them. The chain's CDR3 is CASRQTQANYGYTF. The CDR3 coding sequence is TGTGCCAGCCGCCAGACCCAGGCTAACTATGGCTACACCTTC.

J is TRBJ1-6 and V is TRBV27; the match to TRBD1 covers 8 bases. The CDR3 totals 15 residues. The J segment lost 6 bases and the V segment lost 5 bases, leaving 6 bases of the junction unmatched. Looked up from germline, CDR1 is MNHEY and CDR2 is SMNVEV (reference sequence). The CDR3 reads CASSPTGARNSPLHF. The CDR3 DNA follows: TGTGCCAGCAGTCCGACAGGGGCCCGTAATTCACCCCTCCACTTT.

The chain recombines TRBV18 with TRBJ1-6, with D possibly matching TRBD1 (5 bases). The CDR3 runs to 15 residues. V was trimmed by 3 bases and J by 7 bases, leaving 13 bases between them. Germline assignment: CDR1 KGHSH and CDR2 LQKENI. The CDR3 loop reads CASSPPRGGNSPLHF. The CDR3 DNA reads TGTGCCAGCTCACCTCCTAGGGGAGGGAATTCACCCCTCCACTTT.

On this clone: The junction shows a germline mismatch at one end, possibly a read error. The chain joins TRBV5-6 to TRBJ2-7; D perhaps matches TRBD1 (7 bases). CDR3 length equals 11 residues. CDR1 and CDR2 (germline): SGHDT, YYEEEE. In DNA, the CDR3 is TGTGCCAGCAGCTTGCGCGGGACAGATCTTTTC. It specifies CASSLRGTDLF.

Regarding this clone: At the DNA level, this CDR3 is encoded by other sequences in the same sample as well. J is TRBJ1-1 and V is TRBV18; D is possibly TRBD1 (6 bases). Germline V gene sequence: CDR1 KGHSH, CDR2 LQKENI. The CDR3 is 14 residues long. Trimming took off 4 bases at V and 1 base at J, with 10 bases between the two ends. CDR3 DNA: TGTGCCAGCTCACTACAGGGTGCGAACACTGAAGCTTTCTTT. As protein: CASSLQGANTEAFF. Full variable domain (outside the CDR3, taken from reference TRBV18 and TRBJ1-1): NAGVMQNPRHLVRRRGQEARLRCSPMKGHSHVYWYRQLPEEGLKFMVYLQKENIIDESGMPKERFSAEFPKEGPSILRIQQVVRGDSAAYFCASSLQGANTEAFFGQGTRLTVV.

The chain has TRBV28 and TRBJ1-5; D gene uncertain. Germline V gives CDR1 MDHEN, CDR2 SYDVKM. The CDR3 is 12 residues long. With 8 bases removed from V and 0 bases from J, the gap between germline ends came to 5 bases. The chain's CDR3 is CASCGSNQPQHF. CDR3 DNA sequence: TGTGCCAGCTGCGGTAGCAATCAGCCCCAGCATTTT.

The chain combines TRBV10-2 with TRBJ2-7; 12 bases agree with TRBD2. CDR1 and CDR2 (germline): WSHSY, SAAADI. The CDR3 length is 15 residues. Trimming at V came to 4 bases and at J to 6 bases, leaving 7 bases not matched to a gene. This CDR3 is CASSGTSGARSEQYF. In DNA, the CDR3 is TGCGCCAGCAGTGGGACTAGCGGGGCCCGGAGCGAGCAGTACTTC.

A remark on this clone: This sample also contains other DNA sequences that code for the same CDR3. The CDR3 DNA sequence: TGTGCCAGCAGCTTAGGGGCTAGCGGGGGCACAGATACGCAGTATTTT. It yields the protein CASSLGASGGTDTQYF. V usage is TRBV7-2 and J usage is TRBJ2-3; 9 positions match TRBD2. Germline V CDR1 and CDR2: SGHTA, FQGNSA. The length of the CDR3 is 16 residues. Losses at the gene ends were 1 base for V and 1 base for J; bases not matched to a gene: 3.

This clone turned up a few times. This sequence joins TRBV7-9 and TRBJ1-5; possible D gene TRBD1, 5 bases. The ends were cut back, 8 bases at V and 0 bases at J, with 11 bases in the middle. The CDR3 length is 14 residues. CDR1 and CDR2 from the germline V gene are SEHNR and FQNEAQ (reference sequence). DNA for the CDR3: TGTGCCAGCGGGGCAGGTTATAGCAATCAGCCCCAGCATTTT. This sequence encodes CASGAGYSNQPQHF.

V is TRBV15 and J is TRBJ2-5; 8 bases map to TRBD1. V trimming: 0 bases; J trimming: 1 base; junction bases outside the gene matches: 7. The CDR3 has 17 residues. Germline V gene sequence: CDR1 LNHNV, CDR2 YYDKDF (reference sequence). CDR3 nucleotide sequence: TGTGCCACCAGCAGAGATGGACAGGGAAGTTCCCAAGAGACCCAGTACTTC. It is translated as CATSRDGQGSSQETQYF.

This chain links TRBV7-2 with TRBJ2-3; D may be TRBD1 (5 bases). Germline CDR1 reads SGHTA; CDR2 reads FQGNSA. The V and J ends lost 0 bases and 2 bases respectively, with 6 bases between them. The CDR3 has 14 amino acids. The CDR3 reads CASSLAGPTDTQYF. CDR3 sequence (DNA): TGTGCCAGCAGCTTAGCGGGGCCCACAGATACGCAGTATTTT.

This chain uses TRBV30 with TRBJ1-3; D is uncertain. The CDR3 extends over 15 amino acids. V shed 4 bases and J shed 0 bases, with 13 bases lying between them. The germline V gene encodes CDR1 GTSNPN and CDR2 SVGIG (reference sequence). The CDR3 DNA is TGTGCCTGGAATCCTGTGGCGGCCTCTGGAAACACCATATATTTT. This translates into CAWNPVAASGNTIYF.

The genes are TRBV7-8 and TRBJ1-2; the D gene is possibly TRBD1 (5 bases). This CDR3 is built from 16 residues. Germline-derived CDR1 and CDR2 are SGHVS and FQNEAQ. V lost 5 bases and J 2 bases, leaving 18 bases between the germline ends. The CDR3 DNA sequence: TGTGCCAGCAGCCGACTCGCGGACACTGGAAACTATGGCTACACCTTC. Translation: CASSRLADTGNYGYTF.

CDR3 sequence reads: CASSIKEEVNIQYF. CDR3 nucleotide sequence: TGTGCCAGTAGTATCAAAGAAGAGGTGAACATTCAGTACTTC. The chain combines TRBV19 with TRBJ2-4; no reliable D call. The V gene's germline CDR1 is LNHDA and CDR2 SQIVND (reference sequence). V lost 3 bases and J lost 7, with 13 bases in between. The CDR3 spans 14 residues.

This clone was seen only a few times. CDR3 nucleotides: TGTGCCAGCAGTTCACAAGAGGGTGCTCAGCCCCAGCATTTT. It translates to CASSSQEGAQPQHF. V and J are TRBV27 and TRBJ1-5, with no clear D. CDR1 and CDR2 (germline): MNHEY, SMNVEV (reference sequence). V was pared by 4 bases and J by 6 bases, with 13 bases between. The CDR3 loop spans 14 amino acids.

The chain combines TRBV28 with TRBJ2-3; a possible D gene is TRBD2 (6 bases). The CDR3 has 14 amino acids. Trimming took off 8 bases at V and 2 bases at J, with 14 bases between the two ends. The germline V gene encodes CDR1 MDHEN and CDR2 SYDVKM. CDR3 region: CASGVRRATDTQYF. The CDR3, as DNA: TGTGCCAGCGGGGTTCGGAGGGCCACAGATACGCAGTATTTT.

This chain uses TRBV24-1 with TRBJ2-2, with D perhaps TRBD2 (6 bases). CDR3 length: 14 residues. Deletions cut 1 base from V and 7 bases from J, with 9 bases between. Germline V gene sequence: CDR1 KGHDR, CDR2 SFDVKD. In DNA form, the CDR3 reads TGTGCCACCAGTGATTTTGGGCGGGACGGGGAGCTGTTTTTT. This gives the protein CATSDFGRDGELFF.

V and J are TRBV6-5 and TRBJ2-7; tentatively, D is TRBD2 (5 bases). V shed 10 bases and J shed 6 bases, with 22 bases lying between them. The CDR3 is made up of 14 amino acids. CDR1 MNHEY and CDR2 SVGAGI come from the germline V gene. The CDR3 DNA sequence: TGTGCCATTTCTCCCATCGGGCCGGCGGGCGAGCAGTACTTC. Its translation: CAISPIGPAGEQYF.

The chain uses TRBV14 and TRBJ1-2, with 8 positions matching TRBD1. Germline values: CDR1 SGHDN, CDR2 FVKESK. The CDR3 spans 13 residues. After removal of 5 bases from V and 3 bases from J, the junction contained 2 bases not matched to a gene. In DNA, the CDR3 is TGTGCCAGCAGCGCGGGACAGGACTATGGCTACACCTTC. It encodes CASSAGQDYGYTF.

V gene TRBV4-1 combines with J gene TRBJ2-2, with TRBD2 matching over 12 bases. The CDR3 contains 19 residues. Trimming at V came to 3 bases and at J to 7 bases, leaving 15 bases not matched to a gene. The germline CDR1 and CDR2 sequences are MGHRA and YSYEKL. The chain's CDR3 is CASSQGAVSSGGAIGELFF. The CDR3 DNA sequence: TGCGCCAGCAGCCAGGGGGCTGTCTCTAGCGGGGGGGCGATCGGGGAGCTGTTTTTT.

This sequence joins TRBV10-3 and TRBJ1-1; 7 bases line up with TRBD1. With V trimmed by 10 bases and J by 6 bases, 14 bases remained unmatched. Germline CDR1 is ENHRY and CDR2 is SYGVKD. This CDR3 region has 14 residues. CDR3 bases: TGTGCCACCCAAGATCCGGGACAGCAACCTGAAGCTTTCTTT. Amino acid sequence: CATQDPGQQPEAFF.

The chain recombines TRBV6-2 or TRBV6-3 with TRBJ2-5; D might be TRBD1 (6 bases). The V and J ends lost 0 bases and 0 bases respectively, with 11 bases between them. This CDR3 comprises 16 residues. Germline V gives CDR1 MNHEY, CDR2 SVGEGT. CDR3 sequence reads: CASSYSSGHYQETQYF. The CDR3 DNA reads as TGTGCCAGCAGTTACTCGTCGGGACACTACCAAGAGACCCAGTACTTC.

The V call is TRBV2, the J call TRBJ1-3, with D perhaps matching TRBD1 (5 bases). Per the germline V gene, CDR1 is SNHLY and CDR2 is FYNNEI. This CDR3 spans 15 amino acids. The V gene lost 6 bases and the J gene lost 0 bases, with 12 bases spanning the gap. The CDR3 DNA sequence: TGTGCCAGCAGGGACCAGGGCCTCTCTGGAAACACCATATATTTT. Protein product: CASRDQGLSGNTIYF.

The sample holds a few counts of this clone. The chain uses TRBV9 and TRBJ2-7; TRBD2 matches 7 bases. With 3 bases clipped from V and 0 bases from J, the junction kept 6 bases outside the gene matches. Germline CDR1 is SGDLS and CDR2 is YYNGEE. The CDR3 sequence is 15 residues long. The DNA of the CDR3 is TGTGCCAGCAGCGCCGGGAGACTAGCCTCCTACGAGCAGTACTTC. Amino acids: CASSAGRLASYEQYF.

The V and J genes are TRBV19 and TRBJ1-1; D remains ambiguous. V was pared by 2 bases and J by 6 bases, with 13 bases between. Germline CDR1 and CDR2: LNHDA and SQIVND (reference sequence). The CDR3 consists of 14 residues. CDR3 coding DNA: TGTGCCAGTAGTATAATGGGCTTAAGTTCTGAAGCTTTCTTT. It codes for CASSIMGLSSEAFF.

The rearrangement uses TRBV2 and TRBJ1-5; maybe TRBD1 (5 bases). Trimming cost V 4 bases and J 7 bases, with 17 bases left between them. Germline V gives CDR1 SNHLY, CDR2 FYNNEI. The CDR3 is 15 amino acids. The CDR3 bases are TGTGCCAGCAGTGGGGATTCTGGGGGGATCCAGCCCCAGCATTTT. Protein sequence: CASSGDSGGIQPQHF.

V gene TRBV30 combines with J gene TRBJ1-2; D is unresolved. CDR3 size: 11 residues. Deletions cut 3 bases from V and 2 bases from J, with 4 bases between. The germline V gene has CDR1 GTSNPN and CDR2 SVGIG (reference sequence). The CDR3 sequence: CAWRQNYGYTF. In DNA form, the CDR3 reads TGTGCCTGGAGACAGAACTATGGCTACACCTTC.